This TCR beta chain was sequenced for a study of T-cell reconstitution after alpha-beta-depleted transplantation in children. Unique molecular identifiers were incorporated into the prepared TCRbeta library. One entry per CDR3 protein, called by TCRdb with MiXCR from the PCR reads. Of hundreds of thousands of distinct CDR3 sequences in the sample, around 15% were seen once. General observations from the study: By about two months after transplant, alpha-beta T cells reportedly arose from several hundred graft clones that had expanded.

Germline V lookup: CDR1 SGDLS, CDR2 YYNGEE. With V trimmed by 3 bases and J by 7 bases, 7 bases remained unmatched. The CDR3 runs 14 residues. This clonotype occurred many times. Antigen: not known. This specimen consisted of PBMCs, mostly from graft donor cells, obtained 360 days after TCRalphabeta/CD19-depleted stem cell transplant. The V gene is TRBV9, the J gene TRBJ2-1; 7 bases match TRBD1. This TCR came from a male patient under 10 years old who had a stem cell transplant for acute lymphoblastic leukemia, so the T cells may come from the graft donor. CDR3 protein: CASSATDRENEQFF. The CDR3 DNA follows: TGTGCCAGCAGCGCGACCGACAGGGAAAATGAGCAGTTCTTC.